This T cell receptor (beta chain) was identified in a study of response to subunit inactivated influenza vaccine. TCRdb re-called the RT-PCR reads with MiXCR, one entry per CDR3 protein. The data hold roughly 460,000 distinct CDR3 sequences, with roughly 9.7% observed a single time. This clonotype occurred a few times. As yet, its antigen is unknown. Study-level findings and limits: Authors suggested each seasonal influenza vaccination recruits few new T cells.

The CDR3 runs to 13 residues. J lost 5 bases, V lost 6 bases, and 4 bases had no gene match. Germline CDR1 is SQVTM and CDR2 is ANQGSEA. The sequence was obtained from a man aged 50 to 59 who received an inactivated influenza vaccine. This chain uses TRBV29-1 with TRBJ2-5; 12 nucleotides line up with TRBD2. Sequences were derived from PBMCs from blood, sampled more than 35 days after vaccination. CDR3 in amino acids: CSVWTSGVETQYF. The CDR3 DNA is TGCAGCGTATGGACTAGCGGGGTTGAGACCCAGTACTTC.